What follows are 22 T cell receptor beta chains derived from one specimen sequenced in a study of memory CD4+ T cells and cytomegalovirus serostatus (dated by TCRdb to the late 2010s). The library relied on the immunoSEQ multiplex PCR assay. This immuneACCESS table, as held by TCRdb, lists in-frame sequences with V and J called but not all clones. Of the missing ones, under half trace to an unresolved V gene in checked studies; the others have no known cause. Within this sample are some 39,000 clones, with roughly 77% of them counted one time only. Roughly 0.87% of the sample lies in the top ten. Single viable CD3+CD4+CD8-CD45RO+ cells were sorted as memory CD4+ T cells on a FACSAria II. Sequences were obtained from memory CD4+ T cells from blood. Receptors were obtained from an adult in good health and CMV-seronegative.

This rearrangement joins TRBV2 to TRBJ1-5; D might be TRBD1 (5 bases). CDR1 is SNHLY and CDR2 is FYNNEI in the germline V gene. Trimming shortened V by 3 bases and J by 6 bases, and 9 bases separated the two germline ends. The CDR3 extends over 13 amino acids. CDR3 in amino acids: CASSEDNIQPQHF. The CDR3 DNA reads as TGTGCCAGCAGTGAGGACAATATTCAGCCCCAGCATTTT. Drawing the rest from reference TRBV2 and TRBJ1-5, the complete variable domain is EPEVTQTPSHQVTQMGQEVILRCVPISNHLYFYWYRQILGQKVEFLVSFYNNEISEKSEIFDDQFSVERPDGSNFTLKIRSTKLEDSAMYFCASSEDNIQPQHFGDGTRLSIL.

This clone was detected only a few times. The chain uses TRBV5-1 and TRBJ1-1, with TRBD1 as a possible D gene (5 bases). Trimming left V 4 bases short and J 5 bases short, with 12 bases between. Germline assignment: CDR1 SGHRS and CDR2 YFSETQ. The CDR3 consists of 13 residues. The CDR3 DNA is TGCGCCAGCAGCGATACAGGAAGGACTGAAGCTTTCTTT. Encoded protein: CASSDTGRTEAFF.

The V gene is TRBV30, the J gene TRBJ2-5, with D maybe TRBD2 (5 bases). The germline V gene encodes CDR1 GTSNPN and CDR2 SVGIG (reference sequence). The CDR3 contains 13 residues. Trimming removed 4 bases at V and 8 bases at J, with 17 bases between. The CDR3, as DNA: TGTGCCTGGAAAGCTAGCCGGGTAGGAACCCAGTACTTC. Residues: CAWKASRVGTQYF. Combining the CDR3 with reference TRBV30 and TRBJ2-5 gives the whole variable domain SQTIHQWPATLVQPVGSPLSLECTVEGTSNPNLYWYRQAAGRGLQLLFYSVGIGQISSEVPQNLSASRPQDRQFILSSKKLLLSDSGFYLCAWKASRVGTQYFGPGTRLLVL.

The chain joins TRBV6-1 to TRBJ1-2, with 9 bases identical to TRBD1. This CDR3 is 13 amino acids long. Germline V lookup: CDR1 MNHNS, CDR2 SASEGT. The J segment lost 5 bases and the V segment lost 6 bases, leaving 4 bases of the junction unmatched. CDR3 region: CASRAGQGYGYTF. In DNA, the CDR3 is TGTGCCAGCAGAGCCGGACAGGGGTATGGCTACACCTTC.

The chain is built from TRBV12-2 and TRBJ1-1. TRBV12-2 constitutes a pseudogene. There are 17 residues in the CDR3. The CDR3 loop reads CASRLAPKECTNTEAFF. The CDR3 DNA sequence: TGTGCAAGTCGCTTAGCGCCTAAGGAATGCACGAACACTGAAGCTTTCTTT.

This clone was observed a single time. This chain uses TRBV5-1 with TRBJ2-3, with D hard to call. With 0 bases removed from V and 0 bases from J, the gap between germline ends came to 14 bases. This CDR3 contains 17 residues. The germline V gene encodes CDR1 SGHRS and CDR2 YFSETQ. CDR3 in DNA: TGCGCCAGCAGCTTGGGATTGGGCAGCCCTAGCACAGATACGCAGTATTTT. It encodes CASSLGLGSPSTDTQYF.

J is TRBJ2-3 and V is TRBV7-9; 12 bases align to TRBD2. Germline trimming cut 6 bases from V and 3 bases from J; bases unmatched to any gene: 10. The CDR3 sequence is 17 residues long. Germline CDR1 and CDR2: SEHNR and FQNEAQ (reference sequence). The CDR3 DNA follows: TGTGCCAGCAGTCTTTATAGGACTAGCGGGGATACAGATACGCAGTATTTT. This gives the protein CASSLYRTSGDTDTQYF.

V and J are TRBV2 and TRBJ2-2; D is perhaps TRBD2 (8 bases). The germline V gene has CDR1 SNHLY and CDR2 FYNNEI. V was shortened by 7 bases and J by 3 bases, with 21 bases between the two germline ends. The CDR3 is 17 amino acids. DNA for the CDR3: TGTGCCAGCAAGTTCAGTAGGGGGCGGGGGGACACCGGGGAGCTGTTTTTT. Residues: CASKFSRGRGDTGELFF.

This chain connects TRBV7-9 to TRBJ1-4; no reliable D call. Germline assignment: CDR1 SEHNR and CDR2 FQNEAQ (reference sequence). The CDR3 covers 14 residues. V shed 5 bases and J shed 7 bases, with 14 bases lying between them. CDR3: CASSLAHSGEKLFF. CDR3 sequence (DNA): TGTGCCAGCAGCCTCGCTCATAGCGGTGAAAAACTGTTTTTT. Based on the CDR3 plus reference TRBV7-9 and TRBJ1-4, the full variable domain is DTGVSQNPRHKITKRGQNVTFRCDPISEHNRLYWYRQTLGQGPEFLTYFQNEAQLEKSRLLSDRFSAERPKGSFSTLEIQRTEQGDSAMYLCASSLAHSGEKLFFGSGTQLSVL.

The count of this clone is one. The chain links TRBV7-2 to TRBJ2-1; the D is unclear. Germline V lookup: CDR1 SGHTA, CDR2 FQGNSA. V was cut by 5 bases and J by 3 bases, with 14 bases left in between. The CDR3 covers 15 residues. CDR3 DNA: TGTGCCAGCAGCAAAGCTACTGGGAACTACAATGAGCAGTTCTTC. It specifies CASSKATGNYNEQFF.

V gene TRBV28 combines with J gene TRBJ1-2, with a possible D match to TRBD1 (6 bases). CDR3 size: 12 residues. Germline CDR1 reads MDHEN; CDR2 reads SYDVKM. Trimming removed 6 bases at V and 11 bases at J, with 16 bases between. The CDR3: CASRLQGRWYTF. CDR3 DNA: TGTGCCAGCAGGTTACAGGGTCGGTGGTACACCTTC.

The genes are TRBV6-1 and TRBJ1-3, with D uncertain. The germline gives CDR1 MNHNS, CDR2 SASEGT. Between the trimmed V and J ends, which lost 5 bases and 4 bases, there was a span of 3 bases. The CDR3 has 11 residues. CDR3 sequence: CASSLGNTIYF. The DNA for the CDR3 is TGTGCCAGCAGTTTGGGAAACACCATATATTTT.

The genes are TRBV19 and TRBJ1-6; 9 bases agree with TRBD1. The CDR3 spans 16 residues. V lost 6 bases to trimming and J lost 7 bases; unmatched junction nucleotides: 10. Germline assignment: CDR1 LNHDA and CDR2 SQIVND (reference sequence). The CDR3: CASRKTGTGQNSPLHF. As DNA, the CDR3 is TGTGCCAGTAGGAAGACCGGGACAGGGCAGAATTCACCCCTCCACTTT.

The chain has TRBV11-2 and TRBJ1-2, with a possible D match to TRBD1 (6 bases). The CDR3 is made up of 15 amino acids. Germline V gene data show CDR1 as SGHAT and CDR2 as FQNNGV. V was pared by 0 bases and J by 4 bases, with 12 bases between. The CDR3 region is CASSLEATGTYGYTF. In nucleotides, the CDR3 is TGTGCCAGCAGCTTAGAAGCAACAGGGACCTATGGCTACACCTTC. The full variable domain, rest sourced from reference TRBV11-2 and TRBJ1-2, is EAGVAQSPRYKIIEKRQSVAFWCNPISGHATLYWYQQILGQGPKLLIQFQNNGVVDDSQLPKDRFSAERLKGVDSTLKIQPAKLEDSAVYLCASSLEATGTYGYTFGSGTRLTVV.

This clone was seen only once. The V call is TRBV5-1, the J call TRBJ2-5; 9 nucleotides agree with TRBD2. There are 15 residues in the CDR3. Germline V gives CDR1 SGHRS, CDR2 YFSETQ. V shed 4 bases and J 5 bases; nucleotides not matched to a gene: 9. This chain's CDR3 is CASSPSLAGSETQYF. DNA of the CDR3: TGCGCCAGCAGCCCGTCCCTAGCGGGGTCTGAGACCCAGTACTTC. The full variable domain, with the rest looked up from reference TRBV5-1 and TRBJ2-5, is KAGVTQTPRYLIKTRGQQVTLSCSPISGHRSVSWYQQTPGQGLQFLFEYFSETQRNKGNFPGRFSGRQFSNSRSEMNVSTLELGDSALYLCASSPSLAGSETQYFGPGTRLLVL.

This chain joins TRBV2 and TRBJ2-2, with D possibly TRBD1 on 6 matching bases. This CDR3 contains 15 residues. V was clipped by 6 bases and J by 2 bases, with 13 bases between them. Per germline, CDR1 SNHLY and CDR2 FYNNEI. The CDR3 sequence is CASRGQGRNTGELFF. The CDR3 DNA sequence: TGTGCCAGCAGGGGTCAGGGGAGAAACACCGGGGAGCTGTTTTTT.

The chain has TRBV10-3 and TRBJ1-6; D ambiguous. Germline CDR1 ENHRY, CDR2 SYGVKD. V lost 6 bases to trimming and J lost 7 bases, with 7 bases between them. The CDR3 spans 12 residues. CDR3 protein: CAISNRNSPLHF. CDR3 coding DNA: TGTGCCATCAGCAACCGAAATTCACCCCTCCACTTT.

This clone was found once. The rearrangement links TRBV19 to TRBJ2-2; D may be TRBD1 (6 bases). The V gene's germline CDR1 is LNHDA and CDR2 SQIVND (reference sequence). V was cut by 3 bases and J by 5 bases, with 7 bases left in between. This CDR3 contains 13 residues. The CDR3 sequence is CASSIRGTGELFF. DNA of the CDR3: TGTGCCAGTAGTATCAGGGGAACCGGGGAGCTGTTTTTT.

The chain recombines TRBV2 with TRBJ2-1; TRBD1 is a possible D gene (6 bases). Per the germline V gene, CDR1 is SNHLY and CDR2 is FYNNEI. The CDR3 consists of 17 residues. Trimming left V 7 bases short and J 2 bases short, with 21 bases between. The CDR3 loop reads CASTTRDKKTPYNEQFF. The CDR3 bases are TGTGCCAGCACTACCCGGGACAAAAAAACCCCCTACAATGAGCAGTTCTTC.

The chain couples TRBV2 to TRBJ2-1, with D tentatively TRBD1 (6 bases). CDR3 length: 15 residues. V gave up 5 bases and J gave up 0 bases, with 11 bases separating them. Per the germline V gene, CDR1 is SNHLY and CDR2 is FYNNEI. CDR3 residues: CASSSHRASYNEQFF. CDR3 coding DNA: TGTGCCAGCAGTTCGCACAGGGCCTCCTACAATGAGCAGTTCTTC.

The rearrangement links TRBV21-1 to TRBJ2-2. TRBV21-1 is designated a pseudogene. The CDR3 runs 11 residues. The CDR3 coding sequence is TGTGCCAGCCTAGACATCGGGGAGCTGTTTTTT. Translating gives CASLDIGELFF.

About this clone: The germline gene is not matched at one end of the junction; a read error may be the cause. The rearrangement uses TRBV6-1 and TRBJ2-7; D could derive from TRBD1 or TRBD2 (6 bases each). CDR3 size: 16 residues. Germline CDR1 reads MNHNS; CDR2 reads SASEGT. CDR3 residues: CAISESTGGVVNEQYF. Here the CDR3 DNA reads TGTGCCATCAGTGAGTCGACCGGGGGCGTTGTCAACGAGCAGTACTTC.